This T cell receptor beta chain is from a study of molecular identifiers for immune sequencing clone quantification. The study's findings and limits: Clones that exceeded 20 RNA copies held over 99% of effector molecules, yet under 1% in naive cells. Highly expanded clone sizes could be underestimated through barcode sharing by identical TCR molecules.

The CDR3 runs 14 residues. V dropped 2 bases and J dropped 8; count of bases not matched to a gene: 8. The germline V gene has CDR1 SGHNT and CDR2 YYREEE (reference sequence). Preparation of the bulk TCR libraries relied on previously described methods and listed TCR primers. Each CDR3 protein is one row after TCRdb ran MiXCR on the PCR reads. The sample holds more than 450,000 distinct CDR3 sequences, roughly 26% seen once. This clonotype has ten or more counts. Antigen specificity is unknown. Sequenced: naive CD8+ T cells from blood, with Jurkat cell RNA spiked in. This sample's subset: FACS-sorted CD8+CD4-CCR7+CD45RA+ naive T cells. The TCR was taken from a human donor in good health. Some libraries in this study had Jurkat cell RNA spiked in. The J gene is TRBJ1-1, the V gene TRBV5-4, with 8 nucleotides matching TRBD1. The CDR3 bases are TGTGCCAGCAGCTTTGGACAGGGTAATTTGGAAGCTTTCTTT. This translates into CASSFGQGNLEAFF.